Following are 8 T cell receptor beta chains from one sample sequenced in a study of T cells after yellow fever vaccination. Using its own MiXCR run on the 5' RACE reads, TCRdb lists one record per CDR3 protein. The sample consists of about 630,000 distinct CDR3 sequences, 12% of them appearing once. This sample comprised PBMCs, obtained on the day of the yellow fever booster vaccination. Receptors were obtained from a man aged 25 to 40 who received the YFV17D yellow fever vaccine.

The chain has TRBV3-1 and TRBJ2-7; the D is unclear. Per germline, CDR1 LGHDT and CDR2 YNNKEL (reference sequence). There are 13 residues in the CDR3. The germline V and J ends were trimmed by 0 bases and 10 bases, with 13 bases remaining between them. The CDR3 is CASSQDARGEQYF. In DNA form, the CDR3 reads TGTGCCAGCAGCCAAGACGCGAGAGGTGAACAGTACTTC.

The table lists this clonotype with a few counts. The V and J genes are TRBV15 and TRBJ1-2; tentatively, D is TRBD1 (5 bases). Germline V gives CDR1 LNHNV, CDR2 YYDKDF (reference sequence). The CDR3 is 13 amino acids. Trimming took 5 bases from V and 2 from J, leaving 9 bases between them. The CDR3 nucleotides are TGTGCCACCAGCCTCCAGGGAAACTATGGCTACACCTTC. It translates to CATSLQGNYGYTF.

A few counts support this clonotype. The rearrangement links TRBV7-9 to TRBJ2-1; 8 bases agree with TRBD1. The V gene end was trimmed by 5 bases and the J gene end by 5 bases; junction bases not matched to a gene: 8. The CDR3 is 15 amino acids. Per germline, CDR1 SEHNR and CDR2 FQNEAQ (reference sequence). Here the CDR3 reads CASSPGTGRDNEQFF. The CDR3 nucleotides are TGTGCCAGCAGCCCGGGGACAGGACGGGACAATGAGCAGTTCTTC.

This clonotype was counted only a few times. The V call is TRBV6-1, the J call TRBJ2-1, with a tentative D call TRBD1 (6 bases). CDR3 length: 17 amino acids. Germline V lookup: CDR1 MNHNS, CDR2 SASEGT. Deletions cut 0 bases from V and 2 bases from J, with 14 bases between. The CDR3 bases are TGTGCCAGCAGTGAAGCCCTTAACAGGGTTCCCTACAATGAGCAGTTCTTC. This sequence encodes CASSEALNRVPYNEQFF.

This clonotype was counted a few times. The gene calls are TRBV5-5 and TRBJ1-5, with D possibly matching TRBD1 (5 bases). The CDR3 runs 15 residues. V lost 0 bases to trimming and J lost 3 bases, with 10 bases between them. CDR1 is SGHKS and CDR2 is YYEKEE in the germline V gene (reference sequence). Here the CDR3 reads CASSLGQGINQPQHF. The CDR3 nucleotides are TGTGCCAGCAGCTTGGGGCAGGGAATCAATCAGCCCCAGCATTTT.

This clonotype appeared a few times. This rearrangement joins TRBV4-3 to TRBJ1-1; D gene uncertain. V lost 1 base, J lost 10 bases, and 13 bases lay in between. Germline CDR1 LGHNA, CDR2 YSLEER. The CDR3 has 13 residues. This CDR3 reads CASSQVGQMGAFF. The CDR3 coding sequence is TGCGCCAGCAGCCAAGTAGGGCAGATGGGAGCTTTCTTT.

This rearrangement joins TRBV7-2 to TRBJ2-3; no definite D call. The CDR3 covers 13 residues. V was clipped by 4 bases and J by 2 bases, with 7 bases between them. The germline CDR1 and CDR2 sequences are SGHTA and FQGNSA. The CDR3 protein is CASSYNPTDTQYF. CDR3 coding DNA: TGTGCCAGCAGCTATAACCCCACAGATACGCAGTATTTT.

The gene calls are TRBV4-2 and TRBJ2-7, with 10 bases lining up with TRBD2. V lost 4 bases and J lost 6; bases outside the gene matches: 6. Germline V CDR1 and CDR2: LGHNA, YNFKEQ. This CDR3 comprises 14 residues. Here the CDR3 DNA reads TGTGCCAGCAGCCCCGGGACTAGCGCGACCGAGCAGTACTTC. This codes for CASSPGTSATEQYF.